The entry below gives a single T cell receptor beta chain sequence along with its context. Some clones are missing from TCRdb's copy, which holds only in-frame ones; the method was immunoSEQ multiplex PCR. The sample yields about 250,000 clones, around 91% seen once. This CDR3 region has 15 residues. Germline-derived CDR1 and CDR2 are MNHEY and SMNVEV (reference sequence). Trimming took 5 bases from V and 4 from J, leaving 18 bases between them. The data are from a study of blood T cell repertoires in COVID-19. Individuals drawn from 20 to 25 US areas were about 18 to 100 years old. This sequence joins TRBV27 and TRBJ2-7; TRBD2 might be the D (7 bases). Material: PBMCs or T cells enriched from blood (not recorded which). The source is a woman aged 18 to 35 who had recovered from COVID-19. The CDR3: CASSTQRGGAYEQYF. Written as DNA, the CDR3 is TGTGCCAGCAGTACGCAAAGGGGGGGAGCTTACGAGCAGTACTTC.